This T cell receptor beta chain was found in a study of blood T cell repertoires in COVID-19. Original processing notes: Counts of nucleated cells, estimated from reference gene primer amplification, were obtained. TCRdb keeps only in-frame clones here, not all; method: immunoSEQ multiplex PCR. D and trimming come from the DNA, and the V and J calls and clone size come from that table. There are around 200,000 clones in the sample; roughly 90% occur only once, and approximately 2.7% lies in the top ten. On this clone itself: The sample holds other DNA sequences that translate to the same CDR3.

This sequence originates from a woman in her 30s who had recovered from COVID-19. The specimen sequenced was PBMCs or T cells enriched from blood (not recorded which).

As DNA, the CDR3 is TGTGCCAGCAGCGTTGGGACAGGCCCCTACGAGCAGTACTTC. This translates into CASSVGTGPYEQYF. J is TRBJ2-7 and V is TRBV9, with TRBD1 matching 8 bases. Germline-derived CDR1 and CDR2 are SGDLS and YYNGEE. This CDR3 region has 14 residues. Trimming took 2 bases from V and 2 from J; bases not matched to a gene: 3.